This entry describes one T cell receptor (beta chain). Antigen specificity is unknown. Assay: immunoSEQ multiplex PCR; the TCRdb copy retains only in-frame clones and omits some. The sample has tens of thousands of clones, around 75% seen once. These data originate in a study of T cells in localized non-small cell lung cancer. Study-level results: Paired adjacent lung recovered a median around 60 of the top 100 tumor clones. Because sequencing included only one region (of the tumor), heterogeneity remains possible.

Germline values: CDR1 MNHNY, CDR2 SVGAGI (reference sequence). Trimming took off 2 bases at V and 10 bases at J, with 14 bases between the two ends. The CDR3 contains 13 residues. The sample consisted of PBMCs, taken before any cancer treatment. The rearrangement links TRBV6-6 to TRBJ1-1; TRBD1 might be the D (5 bases). This receptor was taken from a woman aged 40-69 years with stage II squamous cell lung carcinoma. CDR3 sequence: CASSYGSGTPAFF. CDR3 DNA: TGTGCCAGCAGTTACGGGTCAGGGACCCCAGCTTTCTTT.